This TCR beta chain derives from a study of Graves' ophthalmopathy and Graves' hyperthyroidism. Whole-study context: The term stable hyperthyroidism indicated an absence of ophthalmopathy within 18 months of follow-up.

Aged 18 to 65, hyperthyroidism patients had been newly diagnosed, with under 2 months' duration. Uncontrolled infections, other autoimmune diseases, pregnancy or lactation barred patients from enrollment. Investigators amplified TCR beta CDR3 regions from RNA transcripts. Following a first-round RT-PCR that used HTBI primers, a second-round multiplex PCR was carried out. Using its own MiXCR run on the multiplex PCR reads, TCRdb lists one record per CDR3 protein. The sample includes more than 1,000,000 distinct CDR3 sequences, about 40% of them seen just once. The CDR3 has 12 amino acids. Trimming removed 4 bases at V and 10 bases at J, with 15 bases between. Germline V gene data show CDR1 as SGDLS and CDR2 as YYNGEE.

The sequence derives from an adult man with Graves' hyperthyroidism. The chain is built from TRBV9 and TRBJ2-7, with D uncertain. Source material: peripheral blood or thyroid tissue (not recorded which). The CDR3 loop reads CASSPSQEAQYF. The CDR3 bases are TGTGCCAGCAGCCCATCCCAAGAGGCCCAGTACTTC.